The present TCR beta chain was sequenced within a study of shared clonotypes between healthy human individuals. As for the study in general: The study used three CD4 naive, three CD4 memory, two CD8 naive and one CD8 memory plate per donor. General observations from the study: Apart from blood, nothing was sampled; tissue repertoires likely differ.

The assay ran at deep level. Data came from immunoSEQ multiplex PCR; TCRdb stores just in-frame clones and leaves some out. The repertoire holds 950,000 to 1,300,000 clones, with approximately 68% as singletons. Subsets obtained from CD4+ cells comprised CD45RA+ naive and CD45RA-negative memory cells. In the case of this clone: What it binds is not known.

The CDR3 is made up of 18 amino acids. CDR1 and CDR2 from the germline V gene are SGHRS and YFSETQ. V shed 2 bases and J shed 8 bases, with 25 bases lying between them. The sample taken for sequencing was memory CD4+ T cells sorted from blood. This sample's subset: CD45RA-negative fraction. The sequence was collected from a man between 18 and 29 years old in good health. V usage is TRBV5-1 and J usage is TRBJ1-4; no clear D. The CDR3 sequence is CASSFSGVSTGWSEKLFF. The CDR3 DNA sequence: TGCGCCAGCAGCTTTTCCGGGGTATCGACGGGTTGGAGCGAAAAACTGTTTTTT.